This TCR beta chain was sequenced for a study of shared T cell receptors in the human thymus. Measured with immunoSEQ multiplex PCR; TCRdb has only the in-frame clones, and not every one. The sample shows 630,000 or so clones, around 87% of them seen only once. Separately, the same data were catalogued under a study of human thymus T cells. That study adds: Resections were taken during corrective heart surgery, and the thymus tissue came from these. Usage of V and J genes appeared biased in thymic and blood repertoires. Related work showed strongly overlapping thymic repertoires across unrelated individuals.

The TCR comes from a boy younger than two with a congenital heart defect. Sequenced sample: thymocytes.

CDR3 bases: TGTGCCAGCAGCTCCAGGACAGGGGGCGAGGATGAAAAACTGTTTTTT. Its protein is CASSSRTGGEDEKLFF. The chain couples TRBV7-3 to TRBJ1-4; 11 nucleotides agree with TRBD1. V shed 4 bases and J 6 bases; nucleotides not matched to a gene: 7. The CDR3 has 16 residues. CDR1 and CDR2 (germline): SGHTA, FQGTGA.